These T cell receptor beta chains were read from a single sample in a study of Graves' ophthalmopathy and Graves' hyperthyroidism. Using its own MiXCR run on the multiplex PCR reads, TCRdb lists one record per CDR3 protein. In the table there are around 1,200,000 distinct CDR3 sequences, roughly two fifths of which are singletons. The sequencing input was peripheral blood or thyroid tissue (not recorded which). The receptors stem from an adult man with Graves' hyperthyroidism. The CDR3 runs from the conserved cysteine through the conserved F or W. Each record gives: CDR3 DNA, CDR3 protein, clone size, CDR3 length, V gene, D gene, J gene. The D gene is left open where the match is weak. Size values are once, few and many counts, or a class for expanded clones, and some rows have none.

DNA: TGCAGTGCTAGAGGGGGGGGAAGGAACGAGCAGTACTTC
CDR3: CSARGGGRNEQYF
size: many
length: 13
V: TRBV20-1
D: TRBD2
J: TRBJ2-7

DNA: TGTGCCAGCAGTTCACCGGGACAGGGGGACACTGAAGCTTTCTTT
CDR3: CASSSPGQGDTEAFF
size: .
length: 15
V: TRBV28
D: TRBD1
J: TRBJ1-1

DNA: TGTGCCAGCAGCTCGCGGTCAGTCAGGGGATACACTGAAGCTTTCTTT
CDR3: CASSSRSVRGYTEAFF
size: .
length: 16
V: TRBV7-9
D: .
J: TRBJ1-1

DNA: TGTGCCAGCAGCTCCGCCGACAGGAGCCCCCTCCACTTT
CDR3: CASSSADRSPLHF
size: many
length: 13
V: TRBV7-6
D: .
J: TRBJ1-6

DNA: TGTGCCAGCAGCGTAGAGGGAGGGGGCGTCTACGAGCAGTACTTC
CDR3: CASSVEGGGVYEQYF
size: few
length: 15
V: TRBV9
D: .
J: TRBJ2-7

DNA: TGTGCCAGCAGCTCGGGGGCCGGGTTGGAAGCTTTCTTT
CDR3: CASSSGAGLEAFF
size: .
length: 13
V: TRBV7-9
D: .
J: TRBJ1-1

DNA: TGCGCCAGCAGTGAGGACCCGGGAACTGAAGCTTTCTTT
CDR3: CASSEDPGTEAFF
size: few
length: 13
V: TRBV10-2
D: .
J: TRBJ1-1

DNA: TGTGCCAGCAGAGTGGCACAGCCTAACACTGAAGCTTTCTTT
CDR3: CASRVAQPNTEAFF
size: many
length: 14
V: TRBV5-5
D: .
J: TRBJ1-1

DNA: TGTGCCAGCAGTTACTCGACAGGGATCTATGGCTACACCTTC
CDR3: CASSYSTGIYGYTF
size: many
length: 14
V: TRBV6-5
D: TRBD1
J: TRBJ1-2

DNA: TGCGCCAGCAGCTATGGACAGGGGTCCGGGGAGCTGTTTTTT
CDR3: CASSYGQGSGELFF
size: many
length: 14
V: TRBV5-1
D: TRBD1
J: TRBJ2-2

DNA: TGCAGTGCTAGAAAGACAGGGTCCGGTGGCTACACCTTC
CDR3: CSARKTGSGGYTF
size: .
length: 13
V: TRBV20-1
D: TRBD1
J: TRBJ1-2

DNA: TGTGCCAGCAGAGGAGGAAGATCTGGCACTGAAGCTTTCTTT
CDR3: CASRGGRSGTEAFF
size: .
length: 14
V: TRBV5-4
D: .
J: TRBJ1-1